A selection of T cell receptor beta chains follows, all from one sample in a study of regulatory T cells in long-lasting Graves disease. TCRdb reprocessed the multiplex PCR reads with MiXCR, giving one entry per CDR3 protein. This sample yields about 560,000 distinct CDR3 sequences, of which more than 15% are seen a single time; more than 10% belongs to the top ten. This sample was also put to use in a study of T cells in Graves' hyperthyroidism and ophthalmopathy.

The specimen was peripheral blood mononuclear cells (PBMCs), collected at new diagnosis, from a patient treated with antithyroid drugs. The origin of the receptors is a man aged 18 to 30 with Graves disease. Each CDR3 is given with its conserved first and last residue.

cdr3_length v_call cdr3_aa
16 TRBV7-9 CASSLAFRGANNEQFF
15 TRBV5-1 CASSLRQGRSTEAFF
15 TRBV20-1 CSARDGNGGQETQYF
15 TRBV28 CASSSSPFGAGELFF
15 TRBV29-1 CSVASGRARAGELFF
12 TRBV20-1 CSARWGPYEQYF
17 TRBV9 CASSVTPGLISTDTQYF
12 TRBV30 CAWNRDTYGYTF
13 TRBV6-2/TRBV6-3 CASSLGRSRQAFF
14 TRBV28 CASSLQGGGTEAFF
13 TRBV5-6 CASSLTQREPQFF
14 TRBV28 CASSPQGSGYIQYF
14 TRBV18 CASSPQQGQETQYF
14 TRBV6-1 CASRWDRGDTEAFF
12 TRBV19 CAYQRENTEAFF
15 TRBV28 CASSGFSTGNSPLHF
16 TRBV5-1 CASSLGIRGYNSPLHF
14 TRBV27 CASSSRLAGVEQFF
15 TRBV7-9 CASSLGYGGNQPQHF
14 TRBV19 CASKEGGRNTEAFF
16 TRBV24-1 CATSDKQGESEQPQHF
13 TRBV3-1 CASSQSTYNEQFF
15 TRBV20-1 CSADHLAGVMYEQYF
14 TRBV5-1 CASSRTSGSNEQFF
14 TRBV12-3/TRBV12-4 CASTPPVAYNEQFF
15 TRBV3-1 CASSYLAGGSETQYF
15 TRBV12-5 CASGLVPSSYNEQFF
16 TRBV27 CASSLQTTLGDTEAFF
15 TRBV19 CASSISRGGTDTQYF
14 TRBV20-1 CSAPDTSGANVLTF
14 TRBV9 CASSVDGTPDEQYF
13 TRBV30 CAWSVVGGQPQHF
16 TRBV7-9 CASSLNPGASGNTIYF
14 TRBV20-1 CSAPSGNSYNEQFF
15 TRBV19 CASSMNRGAYNEQFF
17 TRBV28 CASSLVGRGNGNQPQHF
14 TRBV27 CASSATGFNEKLFF
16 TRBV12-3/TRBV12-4 CASSMLAGGPGDEQFF
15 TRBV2 CASSDMGQGPHEQYF
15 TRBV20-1 CSARRAGGSTDTQYF
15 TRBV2 CASIYLDRGPYEQYF
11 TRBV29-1 CSAGLAGEQYF
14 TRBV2 CASTISGPSYEQYF
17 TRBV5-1 CASSLGLAGKLYNEQFF
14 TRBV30 CAWSDPRDFYEQYF
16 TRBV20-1 CSARAVAGGPGKTQYF
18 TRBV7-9 CASSSRGGPTRAKDTQYF
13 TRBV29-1 CSVVGFLGVEQFF
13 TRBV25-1 CASSDRFYEKLFF
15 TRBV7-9 CASSFEAGPYEKLFF
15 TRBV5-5 CASTLTGNSGNTIYF
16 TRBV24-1 CATSDTRDESYNEQFF
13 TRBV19 CASSIGGNGELFF
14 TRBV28 CASSSPGTSLTQYF
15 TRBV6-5 CASSFPYSETYEQYF
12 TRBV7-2 CASSWGLAEQFF
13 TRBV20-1 CSAQREADTGAFF
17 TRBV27 CASSFSGTGVVGYGYTF
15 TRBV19 CASSTLADNTDTQYF
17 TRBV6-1 CASSEDPTGPGANVLTF